This TCR beta chain was recorded in a study of Ad26.COV2.S vaccination and SARS-CoV-2 variants. Across the whole study: The COV1001 Ad26.COV2.S trial arm included the donor. The study gave Ad26.COV2.S intramuscularly, once or twice 56 days apart.

Described treatment: about 20 received Ad26.COV2.S at low or high dose, single or two shots; a few received placebo; per-sample allocation not given. The samples date from day 63 after the first vaccine or placebo injection. The donor's status was that of an adult aged 18-55 years in Boston. Study conclusions and caveats: The placebo group had lower spike-specific TCR breadth than the vaccine recipients did.

As regards this clone: Its antigen remains unknown.

TCRdb's table, derived via immunoSEQ multiplex PCR, lists solely in-frame clones and lacks some. The table has 300,000 to 350,000 clones, around 89% seen once; the top ten hold 6.4%. The source was peripheral blood, collected in a trial of Ad26.COV2.S vaccine versus placebo. The TCR was taken from a person between 18 and 59 years old who received the Ad26.COV2.S COVID-19 vaccine or a placebo.

The CDR3 DNA sequence: TGTGCCAGCAGCCCCGGTGGGGTAGCCAAAAACATTCAGTACTTC. It yields the protein CASSPGGVAKNIQYF. The genes are TRBV9 and TRBJ2-4; no firm D call. Trimming left V 4 bases short and J 0 bases short, with 11 bases between. This CDR3 is built from 15 residues. Germline CDR1 is SGDLS and CDR2 is YYNGEE.